One T cell receptor beta chain is described in this entry. Its antigen is currently not known. The record has no base qualities; no much larger clone is one base away. The germline V gene yields SGHDN for CDR1 and FVKESK for CDR2. Ends trimmed: V by 0 bases, J by 10 bases; bases unmatched to a gene: 17. From cysteine to phenylalanine, the CDR3 is 18 amino acids long. Of all the DNA, just the CDR3 is kept, 54 bases in frame from base 1. The library came from RT-PCR. The run used an Illumina HiSeq 2500. In-frame beta chains were kept once TCRdb had trimmed the public reads at Q25 with fastp and called clones with MiXCR. For every CDR3 protein sequence, its rows merge into one entry that carries the most common genes and DNA. The sample table lists roughly 700,000 distinct CDR3 sequences, approximately 15% of them with a count of one. 6.5% to 8.5% of the sample goes to the ten largest clones. The data are from a study of response to subunit inactivated influenza vaccine (dated by TCRdb to about 2018). Background on the whole study: To follow how T cells responded to a trivalent subunit inactivated influenza vaccine, the researchers relied on deep quantitative profiling of the T cell receptor repertoire.

General study outcomes and caveats: The authors suggested that each seasonal influenza vaccination may recruit only a limited number of new T cells.

This receptor was obtained from a man aged 50 to 60 who received an inactivated influenza vaccine. Donor details come from another sample of the same person, matched by shared clones. The input for sequencing was PBMCs from blood, taken roughly 2 weeks before vaccination. This chain is built from TRBV14 and TRBJ2-3, with 9 middle bases fitting TRBD2. The CDR3 protein sequence reads: CASSQDRASGILPPPQYF. The nucleotide sequence is TGTGCCAGCAGCCAAGATAGAGCTAGCGGGATCCTCCCTCCACCGCAGTATTTT.